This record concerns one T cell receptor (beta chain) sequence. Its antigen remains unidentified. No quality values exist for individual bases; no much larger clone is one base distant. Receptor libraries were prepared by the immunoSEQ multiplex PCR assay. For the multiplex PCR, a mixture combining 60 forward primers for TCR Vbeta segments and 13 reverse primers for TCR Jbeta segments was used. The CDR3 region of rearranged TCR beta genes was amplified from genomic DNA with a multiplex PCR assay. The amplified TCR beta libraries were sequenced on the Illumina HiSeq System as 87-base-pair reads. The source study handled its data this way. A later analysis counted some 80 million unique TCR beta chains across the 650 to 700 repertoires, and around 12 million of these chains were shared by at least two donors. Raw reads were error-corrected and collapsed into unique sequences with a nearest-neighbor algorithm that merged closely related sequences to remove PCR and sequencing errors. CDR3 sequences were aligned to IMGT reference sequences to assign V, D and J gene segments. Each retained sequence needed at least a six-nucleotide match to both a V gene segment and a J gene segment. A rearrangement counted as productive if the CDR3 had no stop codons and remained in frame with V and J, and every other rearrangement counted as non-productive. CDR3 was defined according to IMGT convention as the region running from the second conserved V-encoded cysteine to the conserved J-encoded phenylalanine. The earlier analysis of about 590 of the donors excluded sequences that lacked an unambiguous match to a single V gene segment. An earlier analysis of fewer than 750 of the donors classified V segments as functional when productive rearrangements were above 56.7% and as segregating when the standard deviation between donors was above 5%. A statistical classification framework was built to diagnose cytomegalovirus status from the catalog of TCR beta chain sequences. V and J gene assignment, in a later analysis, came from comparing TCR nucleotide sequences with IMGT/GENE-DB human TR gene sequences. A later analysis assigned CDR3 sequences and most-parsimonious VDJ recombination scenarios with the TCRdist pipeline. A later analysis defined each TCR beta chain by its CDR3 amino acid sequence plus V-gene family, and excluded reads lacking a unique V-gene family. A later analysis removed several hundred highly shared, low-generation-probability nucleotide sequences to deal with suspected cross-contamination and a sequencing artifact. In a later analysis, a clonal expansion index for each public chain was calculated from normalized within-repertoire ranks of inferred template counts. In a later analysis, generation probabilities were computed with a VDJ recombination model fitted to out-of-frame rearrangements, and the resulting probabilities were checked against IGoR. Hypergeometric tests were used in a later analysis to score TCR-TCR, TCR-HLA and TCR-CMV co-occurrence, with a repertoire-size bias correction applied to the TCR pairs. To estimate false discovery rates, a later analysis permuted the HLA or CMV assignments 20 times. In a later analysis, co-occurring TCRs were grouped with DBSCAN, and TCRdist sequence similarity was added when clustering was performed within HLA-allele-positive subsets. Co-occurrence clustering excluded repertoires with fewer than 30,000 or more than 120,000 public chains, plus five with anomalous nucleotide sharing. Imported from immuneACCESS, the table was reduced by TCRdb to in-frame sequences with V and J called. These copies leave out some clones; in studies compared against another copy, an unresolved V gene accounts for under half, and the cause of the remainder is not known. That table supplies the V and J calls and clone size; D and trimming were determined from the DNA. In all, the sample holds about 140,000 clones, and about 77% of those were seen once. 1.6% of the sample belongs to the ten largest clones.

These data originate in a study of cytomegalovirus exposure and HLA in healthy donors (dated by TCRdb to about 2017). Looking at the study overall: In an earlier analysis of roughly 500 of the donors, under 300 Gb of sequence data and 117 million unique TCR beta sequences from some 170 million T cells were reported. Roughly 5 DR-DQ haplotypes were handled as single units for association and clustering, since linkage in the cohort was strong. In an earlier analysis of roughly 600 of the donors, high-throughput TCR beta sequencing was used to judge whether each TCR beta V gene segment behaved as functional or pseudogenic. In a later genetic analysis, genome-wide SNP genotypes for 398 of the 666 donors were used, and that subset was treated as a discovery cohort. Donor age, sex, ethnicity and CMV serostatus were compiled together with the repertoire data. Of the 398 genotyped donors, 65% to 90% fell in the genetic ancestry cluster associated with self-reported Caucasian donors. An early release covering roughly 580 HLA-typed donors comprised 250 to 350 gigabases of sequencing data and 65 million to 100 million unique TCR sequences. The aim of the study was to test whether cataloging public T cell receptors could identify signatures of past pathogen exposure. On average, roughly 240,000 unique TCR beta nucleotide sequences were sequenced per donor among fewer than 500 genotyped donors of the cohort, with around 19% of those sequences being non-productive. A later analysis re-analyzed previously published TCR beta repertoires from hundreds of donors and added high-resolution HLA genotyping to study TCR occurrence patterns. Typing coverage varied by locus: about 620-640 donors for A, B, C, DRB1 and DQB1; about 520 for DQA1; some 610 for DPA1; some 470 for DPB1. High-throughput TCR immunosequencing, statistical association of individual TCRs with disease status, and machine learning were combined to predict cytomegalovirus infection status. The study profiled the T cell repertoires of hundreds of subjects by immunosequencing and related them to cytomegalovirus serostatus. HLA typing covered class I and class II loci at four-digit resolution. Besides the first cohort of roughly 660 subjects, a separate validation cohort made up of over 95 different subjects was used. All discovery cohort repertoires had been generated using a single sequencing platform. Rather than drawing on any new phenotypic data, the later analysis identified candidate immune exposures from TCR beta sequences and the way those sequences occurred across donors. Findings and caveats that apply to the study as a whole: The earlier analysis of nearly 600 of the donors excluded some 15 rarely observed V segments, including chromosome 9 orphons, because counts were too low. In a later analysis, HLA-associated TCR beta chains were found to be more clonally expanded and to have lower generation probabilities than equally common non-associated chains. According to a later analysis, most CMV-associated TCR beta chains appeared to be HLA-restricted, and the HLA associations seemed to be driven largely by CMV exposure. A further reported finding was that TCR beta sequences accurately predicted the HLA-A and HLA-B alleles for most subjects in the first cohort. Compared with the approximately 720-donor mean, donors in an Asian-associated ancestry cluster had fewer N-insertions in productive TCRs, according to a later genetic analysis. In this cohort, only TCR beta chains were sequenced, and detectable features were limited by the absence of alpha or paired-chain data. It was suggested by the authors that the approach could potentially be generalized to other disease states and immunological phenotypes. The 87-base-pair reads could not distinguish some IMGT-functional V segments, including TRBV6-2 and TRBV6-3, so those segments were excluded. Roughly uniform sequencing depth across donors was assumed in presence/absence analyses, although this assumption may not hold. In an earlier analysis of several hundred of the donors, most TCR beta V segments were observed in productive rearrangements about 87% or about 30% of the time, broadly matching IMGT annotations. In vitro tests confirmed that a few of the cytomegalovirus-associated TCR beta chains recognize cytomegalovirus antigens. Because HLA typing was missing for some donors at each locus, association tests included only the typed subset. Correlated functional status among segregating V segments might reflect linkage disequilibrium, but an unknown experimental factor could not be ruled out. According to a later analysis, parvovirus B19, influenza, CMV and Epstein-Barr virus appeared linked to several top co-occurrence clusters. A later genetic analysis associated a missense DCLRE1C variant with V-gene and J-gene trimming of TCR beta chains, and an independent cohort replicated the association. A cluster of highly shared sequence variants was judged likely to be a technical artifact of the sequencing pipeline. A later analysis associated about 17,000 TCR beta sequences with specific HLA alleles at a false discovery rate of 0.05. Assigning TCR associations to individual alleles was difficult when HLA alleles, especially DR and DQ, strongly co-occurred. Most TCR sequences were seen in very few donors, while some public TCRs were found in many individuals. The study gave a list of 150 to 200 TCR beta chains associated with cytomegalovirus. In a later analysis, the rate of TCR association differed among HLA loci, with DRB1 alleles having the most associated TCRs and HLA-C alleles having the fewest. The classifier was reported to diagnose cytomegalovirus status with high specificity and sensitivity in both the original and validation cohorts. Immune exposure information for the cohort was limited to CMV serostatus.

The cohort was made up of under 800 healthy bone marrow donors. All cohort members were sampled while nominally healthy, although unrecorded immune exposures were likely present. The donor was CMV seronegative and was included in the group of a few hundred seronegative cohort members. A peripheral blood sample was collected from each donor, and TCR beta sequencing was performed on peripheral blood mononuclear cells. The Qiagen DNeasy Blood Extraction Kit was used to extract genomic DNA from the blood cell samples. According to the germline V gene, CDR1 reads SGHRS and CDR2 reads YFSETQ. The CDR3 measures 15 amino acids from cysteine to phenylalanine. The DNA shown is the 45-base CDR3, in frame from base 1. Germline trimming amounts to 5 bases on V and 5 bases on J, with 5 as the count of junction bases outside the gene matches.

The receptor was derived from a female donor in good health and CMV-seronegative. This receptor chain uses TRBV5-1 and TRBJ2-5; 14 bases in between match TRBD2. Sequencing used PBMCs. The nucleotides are TGCGCCAGCAGAGGGACTAGCGGGGGCGGGGAGACCCAGTACTTC. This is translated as CASRGTSGGGETQYF. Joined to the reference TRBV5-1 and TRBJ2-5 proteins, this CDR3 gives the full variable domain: KAGVTQTPRYLIKTRGQQVTLSCSPISGHRSVSWYQQTPGQGLQFLFEYFSETQRNKGNFPGRFSGRQFSNSRSEMNVSTLELGDSALYLCASRGTSGGGETQYFGPGTRLLVL.